The sequence of this T cell receptor beta chain was determined in a study of T-cell memory formation after mild COVID-19. This clonotype was recorded a few times. Its target is unknown. TCRdb re-called the 5' RACE reads with MiXCR, one entry per CDR3 protein. In the table there are about 200,000 distinct CDR3 sequences, around 9.5% of which are singletons. Regarding the study as a whole: The authors did not confirm SARS-CoV-2 specificity of second-wave clones peaking day 37.

This CDR3 region has 15 residues. Deletions cut 5 bases from V and 2 bases from J, with 13 bases between. Looked up from germline, CDR1 is MDHEN and CDR2 is SYDVKM. The sequence was collected from a man younger than 35 who had mild COVID-19 (a few samples of this study predate the infection). Cell type and time point are not known. V and J are TRBV28 and TRBJ2-1, with a tentative D call TRBD1 (6 bases). Sequences were obtained from PBMCs or a T cell subset sorted from them (not recorded which). CDR3 sequence: CASSPPGHPYNEQFF. The DNA of the CDR3 is TGTGCCAGCAGTCCCCCGGGACACCCCTACAATGAGCAGTTCTTC.